The 11 T cell receptor beta chains below all came from one sample that was sequenced in a study of cytomegalovirus exposure and HLA in healthy donors. Use of 60 Vbeta and 13 Jbeta primers characterized the PCR. The table came from immunoSEQ multiplex PCR; TCRdb's copy has only in-frame clones and leaves some out. The profile shows more than 95,000 clones, 60% to 75% of them singletons. The material sequenced was PBMCs. Receptors originate from a man in his sixties in good health and CMV-seronegative.

This chain uses TRBV7-2 with TRBJ1-2; the match to TRBD1 covers 8 bases. Germline CDR1 reads SGHTA; CDR2 reads FQGNSA. V was clipped by 5 bases and J by 4 bases; unmatched bases: 9. The length of the CDR3 is 15 residues. The CDR3 region is CASSAPAGGPYGYTF. The CDR3 DNA sequence: TGTGCCAGCAGCGCCCCAGCAGGGGGCCCCTATGGCTACACCTTC.

The chain couples TRBV5-1 to TRBJ2-6, with a possible D match to TRBD1 (6 bases). The CDR3 runs to 16 residues. Looked up from germline, CDR1 is SGHRS and CDR2 is YFSETQ. V was shortened by 4 bases and J by 2 bases, with 13 bases between the two germline ends. The CDR3 is CASSLQGQPGANVLTF. CDR3 nucleotide sequence: TGCGCCAGCAGCCTCCAGGGGCAACCTGGGGCCAACGTCCTGACTTTC.

The V and J genes are TRBV18 and TRBJ1-2; D not resolved. CDR1 and CDR2 from the germline V gene are KGHSH and LQKENI. The ends were cut back, 3 bases at V and 3 bases at J, with 17 bases in the middle. The length of the CDR3 is 16 residues. The CDR3 DNA sequence: TGTGCCAGCTCACCCCTGGTGATACGCGGAGACTATGGCTACACCTTC. This translates into CASSPLVIRGDYGYTF.

The chain is built from TRBV5-4 and TRBJ2-5; D gene ambiguous. Germline V CDR1 and CDR2: SGHNT, YYREEE (reference sequence). Trimming pared 9 bases from V and 5 bases from J, leaving 11 bases between. The CDR3 covers 11 residues. The CDR3 region is CATPLGETQYF. DNA for the CDR3: TGTGCCACCCCCTTGGGCGAGACCCAGTACTTC.

This clone was seen a handful of times. The chain couples TRBV10-3 to TRBJ1-5; 7 nucleotides line up with TRBD1. This CDR3 has 14 residues. Germline assignment: CDR1 ENHRY and CDR2 SYGVKD. The V gene end was trimmed by 8 bases and the J gene end by 3 bases; junction bases not matched to a gene: 7. The CDR3 region is CAIATGDDNQPQHF. The DNA for the CDR3 is TGTGCCATCGCTACAGGGGATGACAATCAGCCCCAGCATTTT.

This chain joins TRBV14 and TRBJ2-5, with 7 positions matching TRBD2. The CDR3 consists of 14 residues. Germline V gene data show CDR1 as SGHDN and CDR2 as FVKESK. V shed 4 bases, J shed 7 bases, and the junction held 9 bases outside the gene matches. CDR3 region: CASSLGLVFGTQYF. In DNA, the CDR3 is TGTGCCAGCAGCCTCGGACTAGTTTTTGGGACCCAGTACTTC.

The sample holds one count of this clone. The rearrangement uses TRBV6-1 and TRBJ1-2, with TRBD1 matching over 9 bases. The germline CDR1 and CDR2 sequences are MNHNS and SASEGT. With 7 bases clipped from V and 5 bases from J, the junction kept 11 bases outside the gene matches. The CDR3 is 15 residues long. CDR3 sequence reads: CASNTISGTGYGYTF. The CDR3 nucleotides are TGTGCCAGCAATACTATTTCCGGGACAGGGTATGGCTACACCTTC.

This clone showed up just a few times. V usage is TRBV4-2 and J usage is TRBJ2-3; D perhaps matches TRBD2 (7 bases). Deletions cut 2 bases from V and 4 bases from J, with 13 bases between. CDR3 size: 15 residues. Germline lookup yields CDR1 LGHNA and CDR2 YNFKEQ. The CDR3 loop reads CASSQRGGDADTQYF. Here the CDR3 DNA reads TGTGCCAGCAGCCAAAGGGGGGGAGATGCAGATACGCAGTATTTT.

This rearrangement joins TRBV5-4 to TRBJ2-2, with unresolved D. The CDR3 extends over 15 amino acids. Trimming pared 0 bases from V and 6 bases from J, leaving 12 bases between. CDR1 SGHNT and CDR2 YYREEE come from the germline V gene (reference sequence). CDR3 sequence (DNA): TGTGCCAGCAGCTTGGTTGGGCAGTCTCCCGGGGAGCTGTTTTTT. Translation: CASSLVGQSPGELFF. The whole variable domain, remainder taken from reference TRBV5-4 and TRBJ2-2, is ETGVTQSPTHLIKTRGQQVTLRCSSQSGHNTVSWYQQALGQGPQFIFQYYREEENGRGNFPPRFSGLQFPNYSSELNVNALELDDSALYLCASSLVGQSPGELFFGEGSRLTVL.

This chain uses TRBV5-6 with TRBJ2-5; D is unresolved. The CDR3 loop spans 15 amino acids. CDR1 and CDR2 (germline): SGHDT, YYEEEE. Between the trimmed V and J ends, which lost 0 bases and 6 bases, there was a span of 15 bases. CDR3 amino acids: CASSLAGLPVKTQYF. The CDR3 DNA follows: TGTGCCAGCAGCTTGGCGGGTCTACCCGTCAAGACCCAGTACTTC.

Only a few counts were recorded for this clone. The J gene is TRBJ2-6, the V gene TRBV7-3; a weak D match, TRBD1 (5 bases). The germline gives CDR1 SGHTA, CDR2 FQGTGA. V was pared by 5 bases and J by 4 bases, with 9 bases between. CDR3 length equals 14 residues. CDR3 DNA sequence: TGTGCCAGCAGCGCAGGGCAGGGGGCCAACGTCCTGACTTTC. Its translation: CASSAGQGANVLTF.